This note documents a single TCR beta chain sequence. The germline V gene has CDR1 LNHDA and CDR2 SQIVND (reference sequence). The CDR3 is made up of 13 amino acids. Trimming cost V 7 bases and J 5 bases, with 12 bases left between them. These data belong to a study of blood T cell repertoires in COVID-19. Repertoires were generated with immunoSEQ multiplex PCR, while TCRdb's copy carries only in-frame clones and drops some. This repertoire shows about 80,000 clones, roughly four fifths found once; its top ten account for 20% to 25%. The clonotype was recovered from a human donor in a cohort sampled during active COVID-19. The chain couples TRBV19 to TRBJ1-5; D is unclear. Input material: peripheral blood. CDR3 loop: CASNTADDQPQHF. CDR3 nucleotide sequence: TGTGCCAGTAATACGGCGGATGATCAGCCCCAGCATTTT.